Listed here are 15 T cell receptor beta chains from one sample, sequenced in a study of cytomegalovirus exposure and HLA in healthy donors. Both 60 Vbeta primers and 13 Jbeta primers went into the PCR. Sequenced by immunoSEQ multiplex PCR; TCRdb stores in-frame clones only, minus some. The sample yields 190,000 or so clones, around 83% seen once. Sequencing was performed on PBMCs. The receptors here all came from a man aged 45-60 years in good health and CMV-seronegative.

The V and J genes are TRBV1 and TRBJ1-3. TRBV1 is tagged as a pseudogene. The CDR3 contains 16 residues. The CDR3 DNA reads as TGCACCAGCAGCCAAGAGGGGAGTACTCCTGGAAACACCATATATTTT. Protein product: CTSSQEGSTPGNTIYF.

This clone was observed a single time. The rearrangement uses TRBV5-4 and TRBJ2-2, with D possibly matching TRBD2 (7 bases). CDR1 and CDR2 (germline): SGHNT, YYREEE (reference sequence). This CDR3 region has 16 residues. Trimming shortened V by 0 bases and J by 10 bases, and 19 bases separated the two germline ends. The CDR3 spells CASSLGGGAVGTELFF. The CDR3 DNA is TGTGCCAGCAGCTTGGGGGGGGGCGCAGTCGGAACGGAGCTGTTTTTT.

CDR3 sequence: CASSAYYTGHSYNSPLHF. CDR3 DNA: TGTGCCAGCAGCGCATATTACACAGGCCACTCCTATAATTCACCCCTCCACTTT. V usage is TRBV7-2 and J usage is TRBJ1-6; tentative D call: TRBD1 (5 bases). V gave up 5 bases and J gave up 0 bases, with 17 bases separating them. This CDR3 contains 18 residues. CDR1 and CDR2 (germline): SGHTA, FQGNSA.

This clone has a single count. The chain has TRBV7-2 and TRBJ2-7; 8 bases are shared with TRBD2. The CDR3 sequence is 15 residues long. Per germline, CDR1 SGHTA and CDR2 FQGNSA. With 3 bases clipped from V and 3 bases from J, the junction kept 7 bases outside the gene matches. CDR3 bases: TGTGCCAGCAGCTTCGGCGGGAGGAGGGACTACGAGCAGTACTTC. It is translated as CASSFGGRRDYEQYF. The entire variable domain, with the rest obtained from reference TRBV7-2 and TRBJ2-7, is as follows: GAGVSQSPSNKVTEKGKDVELRCDPISGHTALYWYRQSLGQGLEFLIYFQGNSAPDKSGLPSDRFSAERTGGSVSTLTIQRTQQEDSAVYLCASSFGGRRDYEQYFGPGTRLTVT.

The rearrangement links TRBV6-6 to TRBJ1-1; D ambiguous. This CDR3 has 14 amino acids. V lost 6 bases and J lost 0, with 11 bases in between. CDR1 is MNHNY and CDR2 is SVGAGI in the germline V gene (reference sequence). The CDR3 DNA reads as TGTGCCAGCAGAGACGGACTGATGAACACTGAAGCTTTCTTT. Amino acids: CASRDGLMNTEAFF.

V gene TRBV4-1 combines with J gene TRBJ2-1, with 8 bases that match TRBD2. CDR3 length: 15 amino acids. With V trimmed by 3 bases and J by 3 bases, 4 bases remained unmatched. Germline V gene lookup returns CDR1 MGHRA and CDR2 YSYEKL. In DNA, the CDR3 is TGCGCCAGCAGCCAGCCGGGACTAGACTACAATGAGCAGTTCTTC. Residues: CASSQPGLDYNEQFF.

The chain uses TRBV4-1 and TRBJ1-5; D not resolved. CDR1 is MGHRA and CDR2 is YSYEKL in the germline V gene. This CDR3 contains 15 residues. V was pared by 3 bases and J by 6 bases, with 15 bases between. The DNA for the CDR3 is TGCGCCAGCAGCCACCTAGGAGCTGGTTTTCAGCCCCAGCATTTT. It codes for CASSHLGAGFQPQHF.

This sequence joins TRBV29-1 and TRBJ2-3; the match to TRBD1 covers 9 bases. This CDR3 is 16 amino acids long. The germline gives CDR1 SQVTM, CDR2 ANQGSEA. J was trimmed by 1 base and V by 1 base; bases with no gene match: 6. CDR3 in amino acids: CSVEGNRGLGTDTQYF. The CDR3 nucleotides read TGCAGCGTTGAAGGAAACAGGGGGCTAGGCACAGATACGCAGTATTTT.

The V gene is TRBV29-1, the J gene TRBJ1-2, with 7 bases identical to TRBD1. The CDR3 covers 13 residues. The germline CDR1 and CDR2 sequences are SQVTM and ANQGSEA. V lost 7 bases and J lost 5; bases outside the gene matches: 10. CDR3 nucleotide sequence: TGCAGCGCCCGACAGGGAGCTTCTTATGGCTACACCTTC. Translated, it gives CSARQGASYGYTF.

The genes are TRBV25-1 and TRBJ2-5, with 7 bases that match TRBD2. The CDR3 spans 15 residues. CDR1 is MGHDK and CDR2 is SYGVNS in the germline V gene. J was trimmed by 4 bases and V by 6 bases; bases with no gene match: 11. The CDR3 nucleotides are TGTGCCAGCAGGTCCGCGCTGTTAGCGGGAGAGACCCAGTACTTC. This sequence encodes CASRSALLAGETQYF.

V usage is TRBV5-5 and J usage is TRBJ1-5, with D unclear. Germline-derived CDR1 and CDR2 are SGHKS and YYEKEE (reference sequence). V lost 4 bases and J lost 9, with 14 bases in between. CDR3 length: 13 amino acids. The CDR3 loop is CASSDPSGAPQHF. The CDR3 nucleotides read TGTGCCAGCAGCGACCCTTCCGGAGCGCCCCAGCATTTT.

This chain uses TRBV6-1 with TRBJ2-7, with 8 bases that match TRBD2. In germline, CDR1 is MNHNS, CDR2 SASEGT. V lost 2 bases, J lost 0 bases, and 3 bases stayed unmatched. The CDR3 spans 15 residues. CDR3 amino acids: CASSEQLADSYEQYF. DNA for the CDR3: TGTGCCAGCAGTGAACAACTAGCGGACTCCTACGAGCAGTACTTC.

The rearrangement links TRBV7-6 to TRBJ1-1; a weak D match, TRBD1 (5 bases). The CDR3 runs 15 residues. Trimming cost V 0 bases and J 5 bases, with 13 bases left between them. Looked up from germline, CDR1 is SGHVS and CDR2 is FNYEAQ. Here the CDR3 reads CASSLAIGGSTEAFF. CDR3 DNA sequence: TGTGCCAGCAGCTTAGCCATCGGGGGGAGTACTGAAGCTTTCTTT.

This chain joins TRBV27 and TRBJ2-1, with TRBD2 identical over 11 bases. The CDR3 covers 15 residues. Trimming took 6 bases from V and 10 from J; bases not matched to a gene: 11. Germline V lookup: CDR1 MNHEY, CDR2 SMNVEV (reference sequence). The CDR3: CASRQLAGVHWEQFF. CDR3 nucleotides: TGTGCCAGCAGACAACTAGCGGGGGTACACTGGGAGCAGTTCTTC.

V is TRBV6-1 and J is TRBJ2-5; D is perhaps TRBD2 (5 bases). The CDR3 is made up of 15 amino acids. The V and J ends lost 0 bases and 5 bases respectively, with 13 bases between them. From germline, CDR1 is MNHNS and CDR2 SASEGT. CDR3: CASSEAGMVGETQYF. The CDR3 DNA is TGTGCCAGCAGTGAAGCCGGGATGGTTGGGGAGACCCAGTACTTC.